This T cell receptor beta chain was observed in a study of T-cell reconstitution after alpha-beta-depleted transplantation in children. Preparation of the TCRbeta library used unique molecular identifiers. TCRdb used MiXCR to reprocess the PCR reads, holding one entry per CDR3 protein. The sample lists 230,000 or so distinct CDR3 sequences; around 8.9% were seen once. This clonotype has at least ten counts. V gave up 3 bases and J gave up 1 base, with 14 bases separating them. The CDR3 spans 16 residues. The TCR comes from a human donor who donated a stem cell graft to a child with SCID. The sample in question was PBMCs from the stem cell graft donor, obtained from the stem cell graft. V and J are TRBV12-3 or TRBV12-4 and TRBJ2-3, with D unresolved. In nucleotides, the CDR3 is TGTGCCAGCAGTTTCGGGTCCGGGCAGGGCACAGATACGCAGTATTTT. It specifies CASSFGSGQGTDTQYF.